Listed below are T cell receptor beta chains from one sample, sequenced in a study of Graves' ophthalmopathy and Graves' hyperthyroidism. TCRdb processed the multiplex PCR reads anew with MiXCR; each CDR3 protein has one entry. This sample carries about 700,000 distinct CDR3 sequences, 35% to 50% of them seen once, and the ten largest clones take around 3%. Sequenced input: peripheral blood. The origin of the receptors is an adult man with Graves' ophthalmopathy. Each CDR3 is given with its conserved first and last residue. A D gene is named only where the DNA matches it firmly. Size is omitted from some rows. Given values are once, few, many or a class for expanded clones.

clone_size,j_call,v_call,d_call,cdr3_nt,cdr3_aa
-,TRBJ1-4,TRBV2,TRBD1,TGTGCCAGCAGTGAAACAGGGGAAGAAGAAAAACTGTTTTTT,CASSETGEEEKLFF
many,TRBJ2-7,TRBV29-1,TRBD2,TGCAGCGTTCTAGCGGGAAGCTCCTACGAGCAGTACTTC,CSVLAGSSYEQYF
many,TRBJ2-5,TRBV4-2,-,TGTGCCAGCAGCCACGACCGGGCCCCACGGGAGACCCAGTACTTC,CASSHDRAPRETQYF
-,TRBJ2-2,TRBV29-1,-,TGCAGCGTTGGACAGCGGTTCGGGGAGCTGTTTTTT,CSVGQRFGELFF
many,TRBJ2-7,TRBV19,-,TGTGCCAGTAGTATCGGCCAGGAGCAGTACTTC,CASSIGQEQYF
many,TRBJ2-5,TRBV6-5,-,TGTGCCAGCAGCCCGGAACAAGAGACCCAGTACTTC,CASSPEQETQYF
-,TRBJ1-2,TRBV24-1,-,TGTGCCACCAATGGCCCGGCAAGGTTCAATGGCTACACCTTC,CATNGPARFNGYTF
-,TRBJ2-5,TRBV5-6,TRBD2,TGTGCCAGCAGCCGCGGGAGGCGGGTAGAGACCCAGTACTTC,CASSRGRRVETQYF
-,TRBJ2-1,TRBV25-1,-,TGTGCCAGCAATAGTGGCGGCTACAATGAGCAGTTCTTC,CASNSGGYNEQFF
-,TRBJ1-2,TRBV20-1,-,TGCAGTGCTGAGAGGGCTGGTAGTGGCTACACCTTC,CSAERAGSGYTF
-,TRBJ2-5,TRBV10-3,-,TGTGCCACAACTCTGGGGGAGACCCAGTACTTC,CATTLGETQYF
-,TRBJ1-1,TRBV2,-,TGTGCCAGCCAAGATGGTCGGCGTGTGGCTTTCTTT,CASQDGRRVAFF
many,TRBJ1-1,TRBV24-1,-,TGTGCCACGAGTCGAGGGCAGGGCGCCACTGAAGCTTTCTTT,CATSRGQGATEAFF
few,TRBJ1-6,TRBV10-3,-,TGTGCCATCAGTGAGGGTATTGGTAACTCACCCCTCCACTTT,CAISEGIGNSPLHF
-,TRBJ2-7,TRBV12-3/TRBV12-4,TRBD1,TGTGCCAGCAGTTCCCGACAGGGTCAATACGAGCAGTACTTC,CASSSRQGQYEQYF
once,TRBJ2-7,TRBV11-2,-,TGTGCCAGCAGCTTAGATCGAGTAGTTTGGGGATACGAGCAGTACTTC,CASSLDRVVWGYEQYF
many,TRBJ1-2,TRBV7-2,-,TGTGCCAGCAGCATGGGGAGTAACTATGGCTACACCTTC,CASSMGSNYGYTF
many,TRBJ1-1,TRBV29-1,-,TGCAGCGTGCAAAGGGGGGAGGGGGACACTGAAGCTTTCTTT,CSVQRGEGDTEAFF
-,TRBJ1-2,TRBV10-3,-,TGTGCCATCAGTGAGAGCGGGAGGAACTATGGCTACACCTTC,CAISESGRNYGYTF
once,TRBJ1-5,TRBV14,-,TGTGCCAGCAGCCAGAAACCCCGCAAGGGCCACCGTGGCAATCAGCCCCAGCATTTT,CASSQKPRKGHRGNQPQHF
few,TRBJ1-2,TRBV7-2,-,TGTGCCAGCAGCTTAGCTCAGATTAACTATGGCTACACCTTC,CASSLAQINYGYTF
-,TRBJ2-2,TRBV5-1,TRBD1,TGCGCCAGCAGCTTGAGGGACAGGGCGGTCGGGGAGCTGTTTTTT,CASSLRDRAVGELFF
many,TRBJ1-5,TRBV19,-,TGTGCCAGTATTGGGGGGTACAATCAGCCCCAGCATTTT,CASIGGYNQPQHF
-,TRBJ1-3,TRBV25-1,-,TGTGCCAGCAGTGACCGATGGGAGACCATATATTTT,CASSDRWETIYF
-,TRBJ1-3,TRBV2,TRBD1,TGTGCCAGCAGCACACAGGGGTACTCTGGAAACACCATATATTTT,CASSTQGYSGNTIYF